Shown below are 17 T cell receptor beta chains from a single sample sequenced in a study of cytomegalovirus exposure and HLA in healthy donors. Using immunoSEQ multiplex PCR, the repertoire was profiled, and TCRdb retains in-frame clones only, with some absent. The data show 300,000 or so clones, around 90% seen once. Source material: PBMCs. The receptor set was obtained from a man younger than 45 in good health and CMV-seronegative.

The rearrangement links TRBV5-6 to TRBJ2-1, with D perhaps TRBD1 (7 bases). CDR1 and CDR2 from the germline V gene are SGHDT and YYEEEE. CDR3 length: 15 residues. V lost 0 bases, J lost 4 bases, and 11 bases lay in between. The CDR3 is CASSLAGGMYNEQFF. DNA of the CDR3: TGTGCCAGCAGCTTGGCAGGGGGGATGTACAATGAGCAGTTCTTC.

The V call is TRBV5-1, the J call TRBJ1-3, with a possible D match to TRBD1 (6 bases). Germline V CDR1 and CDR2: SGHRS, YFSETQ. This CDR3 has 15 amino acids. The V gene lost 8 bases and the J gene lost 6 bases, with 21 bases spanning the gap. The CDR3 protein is CASNEGGTGLNTIYF. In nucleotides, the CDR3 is TGCGCCAGTAACGAAGGGGGTACAGGCCTAAACACCATATATTTT.

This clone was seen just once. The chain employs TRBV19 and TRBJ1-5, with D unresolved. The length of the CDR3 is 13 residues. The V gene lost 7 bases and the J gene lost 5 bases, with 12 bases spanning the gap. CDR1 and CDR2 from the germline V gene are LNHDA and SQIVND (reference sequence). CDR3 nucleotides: TGTGCCAGTACCGAGAGGAGGGATCAGCCCCAGCATTTT. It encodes CASTERRDQPQHF.

CDR3 sequence reads: CSVEEGHTRNYEQYF. The CDR3 region has the DNA TGCAGCGTTGAGGAGGGGCACACCCGGAACTACGAGCAGTACTTC. The rearrangement joins TRBV29-1 to TRBJ2-7; maybe TRBD2 (6 bases). This CDR3 comprises 15 residues. Germline CDR1 is SQVTM and CDR2 is ANQGSEA. Deletions cut 3 bases from V and 3 bases from J, with 18 bases between.

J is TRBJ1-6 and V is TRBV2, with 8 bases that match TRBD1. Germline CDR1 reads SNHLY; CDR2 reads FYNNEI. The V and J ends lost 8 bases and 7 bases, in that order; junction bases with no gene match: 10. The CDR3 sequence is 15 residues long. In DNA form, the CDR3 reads TGTGCCAGCGGAACAGGGGGATATCAAAATTCACCCCTCCACTTT. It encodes CASGTGGYQNSPLHF.

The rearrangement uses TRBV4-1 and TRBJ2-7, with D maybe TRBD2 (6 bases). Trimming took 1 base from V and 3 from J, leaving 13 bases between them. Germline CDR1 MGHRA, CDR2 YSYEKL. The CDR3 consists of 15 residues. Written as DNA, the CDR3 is TGCGCCAGCAGCCAAGGGGGAGGAGAACTCTACGAGCAGTACTTC. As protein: CASSQGGGELYEQYF.

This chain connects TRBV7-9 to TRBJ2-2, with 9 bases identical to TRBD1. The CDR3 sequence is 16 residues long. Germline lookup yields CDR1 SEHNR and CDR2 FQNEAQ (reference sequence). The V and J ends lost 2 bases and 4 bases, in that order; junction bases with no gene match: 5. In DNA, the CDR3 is TGTGCCAGCAGCTTAACCGGGACAGGGACCACCGGGGAGCTGTTTTTT. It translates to CASSLTGTGTTGELFF.

Here the CDR3 reads CASSELGSGDSYEQYF. CDR3 DNA sequence: TGTGCCAGCAGTGAATTGGGTAGCGGGGACTCCTACGAGCAGTACTTC. The chain is built from TRBV25-1 and TRBJ2-7, with TRBD2 matching 8 bases. The V gene end was trimmed by 1 base and the J gene end by 0 bases; junction bases not matched to a gene: 5. Germline assignment: CDR1 MGHDK and CDR2 SYGVNS. The CDR3 sequence is 16 residues long.

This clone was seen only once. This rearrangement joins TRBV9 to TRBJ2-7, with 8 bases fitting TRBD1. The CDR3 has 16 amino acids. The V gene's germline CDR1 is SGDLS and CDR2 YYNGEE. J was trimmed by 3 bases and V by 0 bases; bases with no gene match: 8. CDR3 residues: CASSVGVTGGLYEQYF. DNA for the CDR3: TGTGCCAGCAGCGTAGGGGTCACAGGGGGTCTCTACGAGCAGTACTTC.

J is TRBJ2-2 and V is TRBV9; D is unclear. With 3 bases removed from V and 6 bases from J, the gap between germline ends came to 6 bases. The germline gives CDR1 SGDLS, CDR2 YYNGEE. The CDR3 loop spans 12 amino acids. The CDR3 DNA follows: TGTGCCAGCAGCGCCCTGTCCGGGGAGCTGTTTTTT. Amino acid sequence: CASSALSGELFF.

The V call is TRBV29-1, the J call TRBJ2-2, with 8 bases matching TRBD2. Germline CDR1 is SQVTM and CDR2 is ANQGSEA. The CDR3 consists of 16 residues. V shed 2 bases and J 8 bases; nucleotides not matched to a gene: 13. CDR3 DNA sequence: TGCAGCGTTGAATTTGCCCGCGGGGGGAGATTGGGGGAGCTGTTTTTT. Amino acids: CSVEFARGGRLGELFF.

This CDR3 is CASSLSPGKSYEQYF. CDR3 nucleotide sequence: TGTGCCAGCAGCTTGTCTCCAGGGAAATCCTACGAGCAGTACTTC. The rearrangement uses TRBV7-9 and TRBJ2-7; a possible D gene is TRBD1 (5 bases). The CDR3 loop spans 15 amino acids. Germline CDR1 is SEHNR and CDR2 is FQNEAQ (reference sequence). With 3 bases removed from V and 1 base from J, the gap between germline ends came to 13 bases.

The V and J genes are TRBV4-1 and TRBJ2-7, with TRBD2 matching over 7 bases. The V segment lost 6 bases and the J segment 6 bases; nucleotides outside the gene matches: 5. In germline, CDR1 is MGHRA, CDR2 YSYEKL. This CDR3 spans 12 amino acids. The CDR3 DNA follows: TGCGCCAGCAGTCCTGGGGGGGTCGAGCAGTACTTC. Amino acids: CASSPGGVEQYF.

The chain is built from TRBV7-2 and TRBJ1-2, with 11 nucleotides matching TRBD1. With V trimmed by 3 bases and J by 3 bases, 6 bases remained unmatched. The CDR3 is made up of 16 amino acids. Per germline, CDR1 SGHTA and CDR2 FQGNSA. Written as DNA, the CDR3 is TGTGCCAGCAGCTTCGCCCAGGGACAGGGGGACTATGGCTACACCTTC. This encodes CASSFAQGQGDYGYTF.

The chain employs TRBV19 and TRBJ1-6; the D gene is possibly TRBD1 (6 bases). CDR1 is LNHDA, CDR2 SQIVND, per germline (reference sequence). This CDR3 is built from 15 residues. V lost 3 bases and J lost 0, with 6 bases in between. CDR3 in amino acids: CASSMGASYNSPLHF. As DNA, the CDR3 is TGTGCCAGTAGTATGGGGGCCTCCTATAATTCACCCCTCCACTTT.

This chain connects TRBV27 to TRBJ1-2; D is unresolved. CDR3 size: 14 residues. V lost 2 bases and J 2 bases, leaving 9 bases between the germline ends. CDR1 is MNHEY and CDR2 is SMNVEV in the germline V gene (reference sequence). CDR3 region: CASSLARQNYGYTF. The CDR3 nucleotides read TGTGCCAGCAGTTTAGCCAGGCAGAACTATGGCTACACCTTC.

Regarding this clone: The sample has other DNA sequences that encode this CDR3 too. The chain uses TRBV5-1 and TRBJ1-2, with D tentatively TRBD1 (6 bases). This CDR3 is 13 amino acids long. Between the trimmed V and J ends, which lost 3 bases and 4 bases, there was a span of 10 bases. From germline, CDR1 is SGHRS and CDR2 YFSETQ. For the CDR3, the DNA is TGCGCCAGCAGCTCGACAGGTGTCTATGGCTACACCTTC. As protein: CASSSTGVYGYTF. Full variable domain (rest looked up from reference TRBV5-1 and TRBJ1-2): KAGVTQTPRYLIKTRGQQVTLSCSPISGHRSVSWYQQTPGQGLQFLFEYFSETQRNKGNFPGRFSGRQFSNSRSEMNVSTLELGDSALYLCASSSTGVYGYTFGSGTRLTVV.